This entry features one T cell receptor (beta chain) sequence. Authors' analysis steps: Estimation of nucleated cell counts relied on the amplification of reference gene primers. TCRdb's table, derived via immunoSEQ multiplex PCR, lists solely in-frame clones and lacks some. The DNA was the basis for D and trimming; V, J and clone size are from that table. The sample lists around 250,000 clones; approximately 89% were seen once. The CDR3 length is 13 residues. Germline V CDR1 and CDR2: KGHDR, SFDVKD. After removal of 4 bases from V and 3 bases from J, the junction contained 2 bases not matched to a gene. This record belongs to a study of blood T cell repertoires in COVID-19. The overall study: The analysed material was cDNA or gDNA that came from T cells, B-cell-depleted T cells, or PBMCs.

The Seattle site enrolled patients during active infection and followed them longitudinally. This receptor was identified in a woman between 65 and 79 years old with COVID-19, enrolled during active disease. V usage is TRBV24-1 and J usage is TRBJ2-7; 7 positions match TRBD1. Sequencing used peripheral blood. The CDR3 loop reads CATSEGTDYEQYF. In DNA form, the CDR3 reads TGTGCCACCAGTGAGGGGACAGACTACGAGCAGTACTTC.